Detailed here is one T cell receptor (beta chain). This clone was seen only once. What antigen it recognizes has not been identified. No much larger clone is present one base from it, and per-base qualities are unavailable. Trimming leaves V shorter by 2 bases and J shorter by 9 bases, with the junction holding 9 bases beyond the gene matches. From cysteine to phenylalanine, the CDR3 is 17 amino acids long. The entry retains the CDR3 DNA only, 51 bases that are in frame from base 1. CDR1 and CDR2 are drawn from the germline V gene (reference sequence): LNHDA, SQIVND. This sample is drawn from a study of cytomegalovirus exposure and HLA in healthy donors (dated 2017 in TCRdb). In terms of the full investigation: An earlier analysis of some 500 of the donors reported approximately 300 Gb of sequence data and roughly 100 million unique TCR beta sequences from about 180 million T cells. About 300 gigabases of sequencing data and approximately 84 million unique TCR sequences were included in an early release covering roughly 600 HLA-typed donors. Among the roughly 390 genotyped donors, around 79% belonged to the genetic ancestry cluster associated with self-reported Caucasian donors. The aim of the study was to test whether cataloging public T cell receptors could identify signatures of past pathogen exposure. Using immunosequencing, the study profiled T cell repertoires from some 670 subjects and related those repertoires to cytomegalovirus serostatus. Along with the roughly 700-subject first cohort, a separate validation cohort of more than 90 different subjects was used. The study combined high-throughput TCR immunosequencing, statistical association of individual TCRs with disease status, and machine learning to predict cytomegalovirus infection status. In a later analysis, previously published TCR beta repertoires from 600 to 850 donors were re-analyzed and high-resolution HLA genotyping was added so that TCR occurrence patterns could be studied. In the later analysis, no new phenotypic data were used to find candidate immune exposures; instead, reliance was placed on TCR beta sequences and their occurrence across donors. In an earlier analysis of roughly 540 of the donors, high-throughput TCR beta sequencing was used to judge whether each TCR beta V gene segment behaved as functional or pseudogenic. Donor age, sex, ethnicity and CMV serostatus were collected together with the repertoire data. A later genetic analysis took genome-wide SNP genotypes for about 65% of the 666 donors and used that subset as a discovery cohort. All discovery cohort repertoires had been generated on a single sequencing platform. HLA typing included class I and class II loci at four-digit resolution. The number of donors typed differed by locus, with 629-630 for A, B, C, DRB1 and DQB1, over 500 for DQA1, 600 to 610 for DPA1, and about 450 for DPB1. Roughly five DR-DQ haplotypes were handled as single units for association and clustering because linkage in the cohort was strong. Among a few hundred genotyped donors of the cohort, an average of 235,054 unique TCR beta nucleotide sequences were sequenced per donor, about a sixth of them non-productive.

Broad study findings and their caveats: According to the authors, the approach could potentially be generalized to other disease states and immunological phenotypes. A later analysis associated 16,951 TCR beta sequences with specific HLA alleles at a false discovery rate of 0.05. In the study, around 150 TCR beta chains were listed as associated with cytomegalovirus. An association between a missense DCLRE1C variant and V-gene and J-gene trimming of TCR beta chains was found in a later genetic analysis and replicated in an independent cohort. In a later analysis, TCR association rates were found to vary across HLA loci, with the most associated TCRs seen for DRB1 alleles and the fewest for HLA-C alleles. Because some donors lacked HLA typing at each locus, the association tests relied only on the typed subset. Because the 87-base-pair reads could not distinguish some IMGT-functional V segments, including TRBV6-2 and TRBV6-3, those segments were excluded. According to a later genetic analysis, donors in an Asian-associated ancestry cluster had fewer N-insertions in productive TCRs than the approximately 670-donor mean. A further reported finding was that TCR beta sequences accurately predicted the HLA-A and HLA-B alleles for most subjects in the first cohort. Most TCR sequences were observed very rarely across donors, whereas some public TCRs were present in many individuals. When HLA alleles, especially DR and DQ, strongly co-occurred, TCR associations were difficult to assign to individual alleles. Linkage disequilibrium might explain the correlated functional status among segregating V segments, but an unknown experimental factor could not be ruled out. In vitro tests confirmed that three of the cytomegalovirus-associated TCR beta chains recognize cytomegalovirus antigens. Because counts were too low, approximately 15 rarely observed V segments, including chromosome 9 orphons, were excluded from the earlier analysis of several hundred of the donors. An earlier analysis of approximately 600 of the donors showed that most TCR beta V segments appeared in productive rearrangements either about 90% or about 30% of the time, which broadly matched IMGT annotations. A later analysis found that HLA-associated TCR beta chains were more clonally expanded and had lower generation probabilities than equally common non-associated chains. The cohort was sequenced for TCR beta chains only, and without alpha or paired-chain data the features that could be detected were limited. Most CMV-associated TCR beta chains appeared to be HLA-restricted in a later analysis, and the HLA associations seemed to be driven largely by CMV exposure. The only immune exposure information available for the cohort was CMV serostatus. The sequencing pipeline was judged likely to have produced a cluster of highly shared sequence variants as a technical artifact. Cytomegalovirus status was reported to be diagnosed by the classifier with high specificity and sensitivity in both the original and validation cohorts. Presence/absence analyses assumed roughly uniform sequencing depth across donors, an assumption that may not hold. A later analysis reported that several top co-occurrence clusters appeared linked to parvovirus B19, influenza, CMV and Epstein-Barr virus.

In total, approximately 700 healthy bone marrow donors made up the cohort. Cohort members were all nominally healthy when sampled, although unrecorded immune exposures were likely present. The donor was CMV seropositive and was included in the group of 250 to 300 seropositive cohort members. A peripheral blood sample was collected from each donor, and TCR beta sequencing was performed on peripheral blood mononuclear cells. The Qiagen DNeasy Blood Extraction Kit was used to extract genomic DNA from the blood cell samples. The library was obtained by the immunoSEQ multiplex PCR assay. For the multiplex PCR, a mixture combining 60 forward primers for TCR Vbeta segments and 13 reverse primers for TCR Jbeta segments was used. A multiplex PCR assay on genomic DNA amplified the CDR3 region of rearranged TCR beta genes. The Illumina HiSeq System was used to sequence the amplified TCR beta libraries as 87-base-pair reads. Processing in the source paper ran as follows. A later analysis tallied 80 million to 95 million unique TCR beta chains across the 600 to 700 repertoires, and approximately 12 million of those chains were shared by two or more donors. A nearest-neighbor algorithm error-corrected the raw reads and collapsed the reads into unique sequences, merging closely related sequences to remove PCR and sequencing errors. CDR3 sequences were aligned to IMGT reference sequences to assign V, D and J gene segments. For a sequence to be retained, a match of at least six nucleotides to both a V gene segment and a J gene segment was required. Rearrangements were called productive when the CDR3 lacked stop codons and stayed in frame with V and J; all others were non-productive. Following IMGT convention, CDR3 was defined as the stretch from the second conserved V-encoded cysteine to the conserved J-encoded phenylalanine. The earlier analysis of about 570 of the donors excluded any sequence lacking an unambiguous match to a single V gene segment. An earlier analysis of about 600 of the donors called V segments functional above 56.7% productive rearrangements and segregating when the between-donor standard deviation exceeded 5%. A statistical classification framework was developed to diagnose cytomegalovirus status using the catalog of TCR beta chain sequences. In a later analysis, TCR nucleotide sequences were compared against IMGT/GENE-DB human TR gene sequences so that V and J genes could be assigned. A later analysis assigned CDR3 sequences and most-parsimonious VDJ recombination scenarios with the TCRdist pipeline. In a later analysis, each TCR beta chain was defined by its CDR3 amino acid sequence together with its V-gene family, and reads without a unique V-gene family were excluded. In a later analysis, fewer than 650 highly shared, low-generation-probability nucleotide sequences were removed to address suspected cross-contamination and a sequencing artifact. In a later analysis, a clonal expansion index for each public chain was calculated from normalized within-repertoire ranks of inferred template counts. In a later analysis, generation probabilities were computed with a VDJ recombination model fitted to out-of-frame rearrangements, and the resulting probabilities were checked against IGoR. In a later analysis, TCR-TCR, TCR-HLA and TCR-CMV co-occurrence was scored with hypergeometric tests, and a repertoire-size bias correction was applied to TCR pairs. False discovery rates were estimated in a later analysis by permuting HLA or CMV assignments 20 times. In a later analysis, co-occurring TCRs were grouped using DBSCAN, with TCRdist sequence similarity added in when clustering inside HLA-allele-positive subsets. Repertoires with fewer than 30,000 or more than 120,000 public chains, plus five repertoires with anomalous nucleotide sharing, were excluded from co-occurrence clustering. The source is immuneACCESS, and TCRdb retained only in-frame sequences with V and J called. Part of the clones is not carried over; for the studies checked, unresolved V genes explain less than half of this, and the remainder is unexplained. The DNA was the basis for D and trimming; V, J and clone size are from that table. The sample contains about 200,000 clones, 70% to 85% of them found a single time. Clones ranked in the top ten supply approximately 4% of the sample.

The TCR originated in a woman aged 25 to 39 in good health and CMV-seropositive. The specimen was PBMCs. Recombination linked TRBV19 to TRBJ2-1; TRBD2 agrees with 14 junctional bases. The CDR3 has the sequence CASSIRPGTSGRGEQFF. The DNA sequence follows: TGTGCCAGTAGTATACGCCCCGGGACTAGCGGGAGAGGTGAGCAGTTCTTC.